A single sample is the source of the 31 T cell receptor beta chains below, sequenced in a study of OX40 agonist ivuxolimab in advanced cancers. Sequenced by immunoSEQ multiplex PCR; TCRdb stores in-frame clones only, minus some. The sample lists about 61,000 clones, around 83% occurring once. The sample in question was CD4+ or CD8+ T cells sorted from blood, obtained in a trial of the OX40 agonist ivuxolimab. These receptors were collected from an adult with an advanced solid tumor such as melanoma, head and neck, liver or kidney cancer.

This clone has only one observation. This rearrangement joins TRBV5-5 to TRBJ2-7; perhaps TRBD1 as D (6 bases). Trimming removed 0 bases at V and 4 bases at J, with 11 bases between. This CDR3 contains 14 residues. CDR1 and CDR2 from the germline V gene are SGHKS and YYEKEE (reference sequence). The CDR3 region is CASSLALQGYEQYF. In nucleotides, the CDR3 is TGTGCCAGCAGCTTGGCCCTCCAGGGGTACGAGCAGTACTTC.

The chain combines TRBV19 with TRBJ1-1; TRBD1 aligns across 10 bases. The germline gives CDR1 LNHDA, CDR2 SQIVND (reference sequence). The V and J ends lost 4 bases and 5 bases, in that order; junction bases with no gene match: 4. CDR3 size: 14 residues. The CDR3 DNA sequence: TGTGCCAGTAGTACGACAGGGGGCTTGACTGAAGCTTTCTTT. Translation gives CASSTTGGLTEAFF.

This chain joins TRBV7-3 and TRBJ2-1, with a possible D match to TRBD1 (5 bases). This CDR3 spans 12 amino acids. Trimming shortened V by 5 bases and J by 6 bases, and 8 bases separated the two germline ends. Germline V lookup: CDR1 SGHTA, CDR2 FQGTGA. CDR3 loop: CASSLDSNEQFF. As DNA, the CDR3 is TGTGCCAGCAGCCTCGACAGCAATGAGCAGTTCTTC. Full variable domain (outside the CDR3, taken from reference TRBV7-3 and TRBJ2-1): GAGVSQTPSNKVTEKGKYVELRCDPISGHTALYWYRQSLGQGPEFLIYFQGTGAADDSGLPNDRFFAVRPEGSVSTLKIQRTERGDSAVYLCASSLDSNEQFFGPGTRLTVL.

The chain combines TRBV5-1 with TRBJ2-2; D may be TRBD2 (6 bases). The CDR3 totals 13 residues. Germline V lookup: CDR1 SGHRS, CDR2 YFSETQ. The V and J ends lost 3 bases and 5 bases respectively, with 8 bases between them. CDR3 amino acids: CASSWGETGELFF. In DNA, the CDR3 is TGCGCCAGCAGCTGGGGGGAGACCGGGGAGCTGTTTTTT.

V gene TRBV28 combines with J gene TRBJ2-6; 8 positions match TRBD1. The CDR3 consists of 17 residues. Losses at the gene ends were 2 bases for V and 0 bases for J; bases not matched to a gene: 3. The V gene's germline CDR1 is MDHEN and CDR2 SYDVKM. The DNA for the CDR3 is TGTGCCAGCAGTTTACAGGGGGCGGCCTCTGGGGCCAACGTCCTGACTTTC. Residues: CASSLQGAASGANVLTF.

This clone was found once. The rearrangement links TRBV27 to TRBJ2-2; D might be TRBD1 (7 bases). This CDR3 comprises 14 residues. V dropped 7 bases and J dropped 6 bases, with 15 bases sitting between them. Per germline, CDR1 MNHEY and CDR2 SMNVEV (reference sequence). This CDR3 reads CASTPQGGSGELFF. The CDR3 nucleotides read TGTGCCAGCACCCCTCAGGGGGGATCCGGGGAGCTGTTTTTT.

The rearrangement uses TRBV7-3 and TRBJ2-1, with D possibly matching TRBD1 (6 bases). The length of the CDR3 is 18 residues. Looked up from germline, CDR1 is SGHTA and CDR2 is FQGTGA. V was shortened by 0 bases and J by 5 bases, with 20 bases between the two germline ends. Here the CDR3 reads CASSLTPSQGFSNNEQFF. The CDR3 DNA sequence: TGTGCCAGCAGCTTAACTCCGAGCCAGGGGTTTTCGAACAATGAGCAGTTCTTC.

The rearrangement uses TRBV7-9 and TRBJ2-7, with TRBD1 identical over 7 bases. CDR1 and CDR2 (germline): SEHNR, FQNEAQ (reference sequence). The CDR3 spans 14 residues. J was trimmed by 0 bases and V by 5 bases; bases with no gene match: 4. CDR3 bases: TGTGCCAGCAGCGTCAGGGACAGCTCCTACGAGCAGTACTTC. Residues: CASSVRDSSYEQYF.

This clone has just a few counts. This chain connects TRBV7-9 to TRBJ2-1; TRBD1 matches 8 bases. V trimming: 6 bases; J trimming: 3 bases; junction bases outside the gene matches: 7. Germline V gene data show CDR1 as SEHNR and CDR2 as FQNEAQ (reference sequence). The CDR3 extends over 15 amino acids. CDR3 sequence: CASSLDRGFYNEQFF. In DNA form, the CDR3 reads TGTGCCAGCAGTCTCGACAGGGGATTCTACAATGAGCAGTTCTTC.

This clone occurred a few times. The J gene is TRBJ1-2, the V gene TRBV28; TRBD1 matches at 9 bases. The CDR3 sequence is 14 residues long. Germline lookup yields CDR1 MDHEN and CDR2 SYDVKM. Trimming took 8 bases from V and 5 from J; bases not matched to a gene: 9. CDR3 residues: CASASGTGKYGYTF. The CDR3 DNA is TGTGCCAGCGCTTCCGGGACAGGGAAGTATGGCTACACCTTC.

The chain joins TRBV5-1 to TRBJ2-3; D uncertain. The CDR3 has 15 amino acids. Trimming took off 0 bases at V and 1 base at J, with 9 bases between the two ends. From germline, CDR1 is SGHRS and CDR2 YFSETQ. The CDR3 loop reads CASSLARWGTDTQYF. DNA of the CDR3: TGCGCCAGCAGCTTGGCGCGGTGGGGCACAGATACGCAGTATTTT.

The rearrangement joins TRBV6-5 to TRBJ2-7; perhaps TRBD2 as D (6 bases). V lost 4 bases, J lost 3 bases, and 16 bases lay in between. From germline, CDR1 is MNHEY and CDR2 SVGAGI. The length of the CDR3 is 15 residues. Written as DNA, the CDR3 is TGTGCCAGCAGTTTGCTGGGAGGAATCCTCTACGAGCAGTACTTC. Its translation: CASSLLGGILYEQYF.

The chain is built from TRBV18 and TRBJ2-1; D remains ambiguous. This CDR3 is 12 amino acids long. Germline V lookup: CDR1 KGHSH, CDR2 LQKENI. V lost 4 bases to trimming and J lost 8 bases, with 9 bases between them. CDR3 in DNA: TGTGCCAGCTCACTTCAACAGTATGAGCAGTTCTTC. Amino acids: CASSLQQYEQFF.

The V and J genes are TRBV28 and TRBJ2-6; D is perhaps TRBD1 or TRBD2 (6 bases each). Looked up from germline, CDR1 is MDHEN and CDR2 is SYDVKM. This CDR3 comprises 17 residues. V was shortened by 4 bases and J by 5 bases, with 18 bases between the two germline ends. DNA for the CDR3: TGTGCCAGCAGTTCCATAGGGGGGCAGGGTTGGGCCAACGTCCTGACTTTC. It translates to CASSSIGGQGWANVLTF.

V gene TRBV19 combines with J gene TRBJ2-4; 7 bases map to TRBD1. With V trimmed by 3 bases and J by 4 bases, 6 bases remained unmatched. This CDR3 spans 15 amino acids. Germline assignment: CDR1 LNHDA and CDR2 SQIVND (reference sequence). The CDR3 bases are TGTGCCAGTAGTATTGCAGGACAGGATAAAAACATTCAGTACTTC. Its protein product is CASSIAGQDKNIQYF.

The chain links TRBV7-8 to TRBJ2-3; 7 positions match TRBD2. V lost 2 bases to trimming and J lost 3 bases; unmatched junction nucleotides: 2. Germline-derived CDR1 and CDR2 are SGHVS and FQNEAQ. The CDR3 runs 14 residues. The CDR3 DNA reads TGTGCCAGCAGCTTAAGGACTAGGACAGATACGCAGTATTTT. This gives the protein CASSLRTRTDTQYF.

The chain recombines TRBV5-4 with TRBJ2-1, with 13 positions matching TRBD2. Trimming at V came to 6 bases and at J to 7 bases, leaving 13 bases not matched to a gene. CDR1 is SGHNT and CDR2 is YYREEE in the germline V gene (reference sequence). CDR3 length equals 17 residues. CDR3 region: CASTMGGGLAGINEQFF. The CDR3 DNA follows: TGTGCCAGCACCATGGGAGGGGGACTAGCGGGGATAAATGAGCAGTTCTTC. The whole variable domain, filled in from reference TRBV5-4 and TRBJ2-1, reads ETGVTQSPTHLIKTRGQQVTLRCSSQSGHNTVSWYQQALGQGPQFIFQYYREEENGRGNFPPRFSGLQFPNYSSELNVNALELDDSALYLCASTMGGGLAGINEQFFGPGTRLTVL.

The CDR3 nucleotides read TGTGCCAGTAGTATGTTGGGGGGATCGAGAAACACCATATATTTT. This gives the protein CASSMLGGSRNTIYF. The rearrangement links TRBV19 to TRBJ1-3; D possibly corresponds to TRBD1 (5 bases). The germline V gene has CDR1 LNHDA and CDR2 SQIVND (reference sequence). The V gene lost 3 bases and the J gene lost 5 bases, with 14 bases spanning the gap. This CDR3 has 15 amino acids. Filled out from reference TRBV19 and TRBJ1-3, the complete variable domain reads DGGITQSPKYLFRKEGQNVTLSCEQNLNHDAMYWYRQDPGQGLRLIYYSQIVNDFQKGDIAEGYSVSREKKESFPLTVTSAQKNPTAFYLCASSMLGGSRNTIYFGEGSWLTVV.

The rearrangement links TRBV11-2 to TRBJ2-2; 12 positions match TRBD2. Trimming took 5 bases from V and 5 from J; bases not matched to a gene: 3. Looked up from germline, CDR1 is SGHAT and CDR2 is FQNNGV. The CDR3 has 15 residues. CDR3 in amino acids: CASSVTSGGTGELFF. CDR3 in DNA: TGTGCCAGCAGCGTGACTAGCGGGGGTACCGGGGAGCTGTTTTTT.

This clone appeared a few times. V usage is TRBV6-5 and J usage is TRBJ1-2; 9 bases agree with TRBD1. This CDR3 is 14 amino acids long. Germline-derived CDR1 and CDR2 are MNHEY and SVGAGI. The V segment lost 5 bases and the J segment 5 bases; nucleotides outside the gene matches: 6. The CDR3, as DNA: TGTGCCAGCAGTCCGGGACAGGGCTCTTATGGCTACACCTTC. Its translation: CASSPGQGSYGYTF.

The V and J genes are TRBV6-1 and TRBJ2-1; 13 bases are a match to TRBD2. V was clipped by 6 bases and J by 7 bases; unmatched bases: 3. Germline V gene lookup returns CDR1 MNHNS and CDR2 SASEGT. The CDR3 spans 14 residues. The CDR3: CASRGTSGANEQFF. CDR3 nucleotide sequence: TGTGCCAGCAGGGGGACTAGCGGGGCTAATGAGCAGTTCTTC.

The chain uses TRBV7-9 and TRBJ1-6; the D is unclear. This CDR3 contains 15 residues. Germline CDR1 reads SEHNR; CDR2 reads FQNEAQ (reference sequence). V lost 7 bases to trimming and J lost 6 bases, with 16 bases between them. For the CDR3, the DNA is TGTGCCAGCATTCTCTCCGGGGTTCCTAATTCACCCCTCCACTTT. Amino acids: CASILSGVPNSPLHF.

CDR3 nucleotides: TGTGCCAGCAGCCCTGAAGGGGGGCGGAGCACAGATACGCAGTATTTT. This translates into CASSPEGGRSTDTQYF. This rearrangement joins TRBV4-2 to TRBJ2-3, with D perhaps assigned TRBD1 or TRBD2 (6 bases each). This CDR3 is 16 amino acids long. Germline lookup yields CDR1 LGHNA and CDR2 YNFKEQ. V was clipped by 4 bases and J by 0 bases, with 14 bases between them.

This clone was counted a single time. The chain is built from TRBV30 and TRBJ1-1; D perhaps matches TRBD1 (6 bases). There are 13 residues in the CDR3. Germline V CDR1 and CDR2: GTSNPN, SVGIG (reference sequence). V lost 0 bases, J lost 9 bases, and 14 bases lay in between. The chain's CDR3 is CAWSVGAVRKAFF. DNA of the CDR3: TGTGCCTGGAGTGTGGGGGCGGTTCGGAAAGCTTTCTTT.

The gene calls are TRBV7-9 and TRBJ1-2; the D is unclear. V dropped 5 bases and J dropped 4 bases, with 8 bases sitting between them. Germline V gene lookup returns CDR1 SEHNR and CDR2 FQNEAQ (reference sequence). CDR3 size: 12 residues. The CDR3 bases are TGTGCCAGCAGCCAAACGAGCTATGGCTACACCTTC. Protein product: CASSQTSYGYTF.

This chain connects TRBV7-9 to TRBJ1-5; 8 positions match TRBD1. Germline V gives CDR1 SEHNR, CDR2 FQNEAQ (reference sequence). V was clipped by 5 bases and J by 3 bases; unmatched bases: 3. The CDR3 has 14 residues. CDR3 protein: CASSATGDNQPQHF. The CDR3 bases are TGTGCCAGCAGCGCGACAGGGGACAATCAGCCCCAGCATTTT.

The chain employs TRBV28 and TRBJ1-6, with D possibly matching TRBD1 (6 bases). Trimming pared 2 bases from V and 7 bases from J, leaving 9 bases between. CDR1 is MDHEN, CDR2 SYDVKM, per germline. This CDR3 region has 14 residues. This CDR3 reads CASSLGGGNSPLHF. CDR3 DNA sequence: TGTGCCAGCAGTTTAGGGGGCGGAAATTCACCCCTCCACTTT.

The chain carries TRBV28 and TRBJ1-2; no definite D call. Germline loops: CDR1 MDHEN, CDR2 SYDVKM. This CDR3 is 12 amino acids long. The V and J ends lost 2 bases and 8 bases respectively, with 9 bases between them. CDR3 sequence reads: CASSLGLRGYTF. CDR3 bases: TGTGCCAGCAGTTTAGGGCTTCGGGGCTACACCTTC.

The chain has TRBV4-2 and TRBJ1-2, with D unclear. Germline CDR1 is LGHNA and CDR2 is YNFKEQ. CDR3 length: 15 amino acids. The V gene lost 1 base and the J gene lost 0 bases, with 9 bases spanning the gap. The CDR3 sequence is CASSQGSASNYGYTF. The CDR3 bases are TGTGCCAGCAGCCAAGGATCTGCCTCTAACTATGGCTACACCTTC.

The rearrangement joins TRBV6-5 to TRBJ2-7; weak D call: TRBD2 (5 bases). V was clipped by 2 bases and J by 2 bases, with 13 bases between them. The CDR3 runs to 15 residues. From germline, CDR1 is MNHEY and CDR2 SVGAGI. CDR3 DNA sequence: TGTGCCAGCAGTTACGGACGGAGGACGCCCTACGAGCAGTACTTC. Translation: CASSYGRRTPYEQYF.

The chain joins TRBV6-5 to TRBJ1-5; possibly TRBD1 for D (5 bases). V gave up 2 bases and J gave up 2 bases, with 10 bases separating them. CDR1 MNHEY and CDR2 SVGAGI come from the germline V gene. CDR3 size: 15 residues. CDR3 residues: CASSYGGNGNQPQHF. The CDR3 DNA reads TGTGCCAGCAGTTACGGGGGGAATGGCAATCAGCCCCAGCATTTT.